This T cell receptor beta chain is drawn from a study of T-cell memory formation after mild COVID-19 (dated by TCRdb to the early 2020s). General notes on the study: TCR sequence clusters from the two donors were found to be largely donor specific. In two donors, T-cell clones that expanded and contracted after mild COVID-19 were tracked by sequencing TCRalpha and TCRbeta repertoires over time. The cohort comprised two young, previously healthy adult volunteers, one female and one male. The investigation overall reported the following: SARS-CoV-2 specificity of the second-wave clones peaking on day 37 was not confirmed. Contracting CD4+ clones were found mainly in CM and EM memory subsets, while CD8+ clones were enriched in EMRA. Only a couple of mild cases were covered by the study, and larger cohorts that include severe cases with pre-infection samples were considered necessary. From day 15 to 85, contracting clones showed balanced CD4/CD8 phenotypes, whereas a second wave of clones that expanded from day 15 to 37 leaned towards CD4+. Some responding clones were found in pre-infection memory, which suggests that pre-existing cross-reactive memory T cells took part in the SARS-CoV-2 response.

For sequencing, an Illumina NovaSeq 6000 was employed. cDNA libraries for TCRalpha and TCRbeta were prepared by 5'RACE using constant-segment primers, with sample barcodes and unique molecular identifiers added. Trizol reagent was used to extract RNA from every sample. Library amplification was performed in two PCR steps, and a second sample barcode and Illumina TruSeq adapters were introduced in the second step. Sequencing of libraries was performed on an Illumina NovaSeq with 2 x 150 bp paired-end reads. Concerning the study's data processing: Reads were demultiplexed and collapsed into UMI-guided consensus sequences with migec v1.2.7. Using mixcr v2.1.11, UMI consensuses were aligned to TRA and TRB V and J templates and then assembled into clonotypes. Clonotypes were classified as expanded or contracted when called significant by both edgeR and NoisET, with noise models trained on biological replicates. For edgeR calls, the cutoffs were a false discovery rate-adjusted p below 0.01 and a log2 fold-change threshold of 1. As an exploratory analysis of dynamics, max-normalized trajectories of the 1000 most abundant clonotypes were examined by PCA with hierarchical clustering. Separately sequenced CD4+ and CD8+ repertoires were used to assign the CD4 or CD8 phenotype of responding clones. TCRdb reprocessed the public reads (quality trimming at Q25 with fastp, clone calling with MiXCR) and kept in-frame beta chains. Rows matching on CDR3 protein sequence are summarized as one entry with the most common DNA and genes. The V and J calls here are based on TCRdb, not the publication. In all, the sample holds about 110,000 distinct CDR3 sequences, and approximately 15% of those were seen once. Approximately 43% of the sample rests with the top ten.

V is trimmed back by 10 bases and J by 6 bases, and the junction contains 14 bases that no gene match accounts for. Including cysteine and phenylalanine, the CDR3 has 15 amino acids. Of all the DNA, just the CDR3 is kept, 45 bases in frame from base 1. Sequences LNHDA (CDR1) and SQIVND (CDR2) are obtained from the germline V gene (reference sequence). About this clonotype itself: It has no known antigen specificity. Base qualities are not at hand, and no much larger clone is one base apart.

Ficoll-Paque density gradient centrifugation was used to isolate PBMCs. The material sequenced was PBMCs or a T cell subset sorted from them (not recorded which). The source is a man between 18 and 35 years old who had mild COVID-19 (a few samples of this study predate the infection). The sample titles of this study are shuffled in the database, so cell type and time point are left out; the donor was told from shared clones. The chain is assembled from TRBV19 and TRBJ2-3; 9 middle bases align to TRBD2. The CDR3 here reads CATAGSSGRRDTQYF. The nucleotides are TGTGCCACCGCGGGGTCCAGCGGGAGGCGGGATACGCAGTATTTT.